These T cell receptor beta chains were read from a single sample in a study of cytomegalovirus exposure and HLA in healthy donors. Generated by immunoSEQ multiplex PCR, the TCRdb table keeps only in-frame clones and is missing some. This table has roughly 180,000 clones, about 83% appearing once. Specimen: PBMCs. The receptors here all came from a woman under 40 in good health and CMV-seropositive. CDR3s include the opening cysteine and the closing phenylalanine or tryptophan. Fields, in order: CDR3 DNA, CDR3 protein, D gene, clone size, V gene, J gene. D genes are given only for firm matches. Size values are once, few and many counts, or a class for expanded clones, and some rows have none.

cdr3_nt: TGTGCCAGCAGCTTAAAGTATAGGCTAGCGGGGGGTGATGAGCAGTTCTTC
cdr3_aa: CASSLKYRLAGGDEQFF
d_call: TRBD2
clone_size: .
v_call: TRBV7-3
j_call: TRBJ2-1

cdr3_nt: TGTGCCAGCAGCTTTATGACAGGGGGCGGAGAGACCCAGTACTTC
cdr3_aa: CASSFMTGGGETQYF
d_call: TRBD1
clone_size: once
v_call: TRBV5-4
j_call: TRBJ2-5

cdr3_nt: TGTGCCAGCAGCCAAGAATGGGCTTCCACTGAAGCTTTCTTT
cdr3_aa: CASSQEWASTEAFF
d_call: .
clone_size: few
v_call: TRBV14
j_call: TRBJ1-1

cdr3_nt: TGTGCCAGCTCACCGGCCGGGACAGGGGATACTGAAGCTTTCTTT
cdr3_aa: CASSPAGTGDTEAFF
d_call: TRBD1
clone_size: .
v_call: TRBV18
j_call: TRBJ1-1

cdr3_nt: TGTGCCAGCAGTTACTCACAGTACTATGGCTACACCTTC
cdr3_aa: CASSYSQYYGYTF
d_call: .
clone_size: .
v_call: TRBV6-5
j_call: TRBJ1-2

cdr3_nt: TGTGCCAGTAGTTTGCCAGGGGCCCCGAATCAGCCCCAGCATTTT
cdr3_aa: CASSLPGAPNQPQHF
d_call: .
clone_size: .
v_call: TRBV19
j_call: TRBJ1-5

cdr3_nt: TGTGCCAGTAGTATAACGGCGGGCCGAGGGAACACTGAAGCTTTCTTT
cdr3_aa: CASSITAGRGNTEAFF
d_call: .
clone_size: .
v_call: TRBV19
j_call: TRBJ1-1

cdr3_nt: TGTGCCAGCAGTTTGGGACTAGCGGGAGTCAACAATGAGCAGTTCTTC
cdr3_aa: CASSLGLAGVNNEQFF
d_call: TRBD2
clone_size: few
v_call: TRBV28
j_call: TRBJ2-1

cdr3_nt: TGTGCCAGTAGTCGACAGGGGGATAGCAATCAGCCCCAGCATTTT
cdr3_aa: CASSRQGDSNQPQHF
d_call: TRBD1
clone_size: .
v_call: TRBV19
j_call: TRBJ1-5

cdr3_nt: TGCGCCAGCAGCCTTCCCAACACTGAAGCTTTCTTT
cdr3_aa: CASSLPNTEAFF
d_call: .
clone_size: .
v_call: TRBV5-1
j_call: TRBJ1-1

cdr3_nt: TGTGCCAGCAGCGTGACCGCGGGGGGACAAGAGACCCAGTACTTC
cdr3_aa: CASSVTAGGQETQYF
d_call: TRBD2
clone_size: .
v_call: TRBV7-2
j_call: TRBJ2-5

cdr3_nt: TGTGCCAGCAGTCCTCCGGGACAGGTCTACGAGCAGTACTTC
cdr3_aa: CASSPPGQVYEQYF
d_call: TRBD1
clone_size: .
v_call: TRBV28
j_call: TRBJ2-7

cdr3_nt: TGTGCCAGCAGCTTAGGAGGGGGCTTTGAGCAGTTCTTC
cdr3_aa: CASSLGGGFEQFF
d_call: TRBD1
clone_size: .
v_call: TRBV7-8
j_call: TRBJ2-1

cdr3_nt: TGTGCCAGCAGGCTGGGGACAGGGGTCACCTACGAGCAGTACTTC
cdr3_aa: CASRLGTGVTYEQYF
d_call: TRBD1
clone_size: .
v_call: TRBV28
j_call: TRBJ2-7

cdr3_nt: TGCGCCAGCAGCTTTTACGACAGAAGGACGAACACTGAAGCTTTCTTT
cdr3_aa: CASSFYDRRTNTEAFF
d_call: .
clone_size: .
v_call: TRBV5-1
j_call: TRBJ1-1

cdr3_nt: TGTGCCAGCAGTGAAAGGAGGCTCAGAGCTACCATGAACACTGAAGCTTTCTTT
cdr3_aa: CASSERRLRATMNTEAFF
d_call: .
clone_size: .
v_call: TRBV2
j_call: TRBJ1-1

cdr3_nt: TGTGCCAGCAGCCGCAATTCGGACACTGAAGCTTTCTTT
cdr3_aa: CASSRNSDTEAFF
d_call: .
clone_size: .
v_call: TRBV6-5
j_call: TRBJ1-1

cdr3_nt: TGTGCCAGTAGTCCCCGCCTCCGGGACAGGGCTCTCCTGAACACTGAAGCTTTCTTT
cdr3_aa: CASSPRLRDRALLNTEAFF
d_call: TRBD1
clone_size: .
v_call: TRBV19
j_call: TRBJ1-1

cdr3_nt: TGTGCCAGCAGCTTAGATCCAGGGAACTATGGCTACACCTTC
cdr3_aa: CASSLDPGNYGYTF
d_call: .
clone_size: .
v_call: TRBV7-2
j_call: TRBJ1-2

cdr3_nt: TGTGCCAGCAGCTTTATTCCGGGGGGCCTCCCCGAGCAGTACTTC
cdr3_aa: CASSFIPGGLPEQYF
d_call: .
clone_size: .
v_call: TRBV13
j_call: TRBJ2-7

cdr3_nt: TGTGCCAGCAGCGTAGCGTGGGCGGGGATCTACGAGCAGTACTTC
cdr3_aa: CASSVAWAGIYEQYF
d_call: .
clone_size: once
v_call: TRBV9
j_call: TRBJ2-7

cdr3_nt: TGTGCCAGCAGCCAAGGACAGGGGCTACTTTACAATGAGCAGTTCTTC
cdr3_aa: CASSQGQGLLYNEQFF
d_call: TRBD1
clone_size: few
v_call: TRBV7-9
j_call: TRBJ2-1

cdr3_nt: TGCGCCAGCAGCTTCCGACAGACCTACAATGAGCAGTTCTTC
cdr3_aa: CASSFRQTYNEQFF
d_call: .
clone_size: .
v_call: TRBV4-3
j_call: TRBJ2-1

cdr3_nt: TGTGCCAGCAGTTCCGGTCACGAGACCCAGTACTTC
cdr3_aa: CASSSGHETQYF
d_call: .
clone_size: .
v_call: TRBV6-5
j_call: TRBJ2-5

cdr3_nt: TGTGCCAGCAGCCCCTCGACAGGGCGGGAAAAACTGTTTTTT
cdr3_aa: CASSPSTGREKLFF
d_call: TRBD1
clone_size: .
v_call: TRBV7-9
j_call: TRBJ1-4

cdr3_nt: TGTGCCAGCAAGGGGCTAGCGGGGTACAATGAGCAGTTCTTC
cdr3_aa: CASKGLAGYNEQFF
d_call: TRBD2
clone_size: .
v_call: TRBV2
j_call: TRBJ2-1

cdr3_nt: TGTGCCAGCATACAGGGACAGGGGCGCGAGCAGTACTTC
cdr3_aa: CASIQGQGREQYF
d_call: TRBD1
clone_size: .
v_call: TRBV6-6
j_call: TRBJ2-7

cdr3_nt: TGCGCCAGCAGCCCAGGAGGGGGGGCAGATACGCAGTATTTT
cdr3_aa: CASSPGGGADTQYF
d_call: .
clone_size: few
v_call: TRBV5-1
j_call: TRBJ2-3

cdr3_nt: TGCGCCAGCAGCCCGTGGGACAGGGTGAACACTGAAGCTTTCTTT
cdr3_aa: CASSPWDRVNTEAFF
d_call: TRBD1
clone_size: .
v_call: TRBV5-1
j_call: TRBJ1-1

cdr3_nt: TGTGCCAGCAGCTGGGACAGGGTCTCCGGCTACACCTTC
cdr3_aa: CASSWDRVSGYTF
d_call: TRBD1
clone_size: few
v_call: TRBV27
j_call: TRBJ1-2

cdr3_nt: TGCGCCAGCAGCCAAGATCGGAGAGGCTACACCTTC
cdr3_aa: CASSQDRRGYTF
d_call: .
clone_size: .
v_call: TRBV4-1
j_call: TRBJ1-2

cdr3_nt: TGCGCCAGCAGCCATAGCTCCTACAATGAGCAGTTCTTC
cdr3_aa: CASSHSSYNEQFF
d_call: .
clone_size: few
v_call: TRBV4-3
j_call: TRBJ2-1

cdr3_nt: TGTGCCAGCAGTGCCGACAGGCCTAACACTGAAGCTTTCTTT
cdr3_aa: CASSADRPNTEAFF
d_call: .
clone_size: once
v_call: TRBV6-1
j_call: TRBJ1-1

cdr3_nt: TGTGCCAGCAGCTTATCCAGGGTAATCGGTAGGACGCAGTATTTT
cdr3_aa: CASSLSRVIGRTQYF
d_call: .
clone_size: .
v_call: TRBV11-1
j_call: TRBJ2-3

cdr3_nt: TGTGCCAGCAGCCCTCCGGGACAGGGAAGGGAAGGCTACACCTTC
cdr3_aa: CASSPPGQGREGYTF
d_call: TRBD1
clone_size: .
v_call: TRBV7-2
j_call: TRBJ1-2

cdr3_nt: TGTGCCAGCAGCTTAGCCGGCGGCTATGGCTACACCTTC
cdr3_aa: CASSLAGGYGYTF
d_call: .
clone_size: .
v_call: TRBV11-3
j_call: TRBJ1-2

cdr3_nt: TGTGCCAGTAGTATGACAGGACCCTACGAGCAGTACTTC
cdr3_aa: CASSMTGPYEQYF
d_call: .
clone_size: .
v_call: TRBV19
j_call: TRBJ2-7

cdr3_nt: TGTGCCAGCAGTAGGAGCGGGGGTGGGAAGGCTTTCTTT
cdr3_aa: CASSRSGGGKAFF
d_call: .
clone_size: many
v_call: TRBV2
j_call: TRBJ1-1

cdr3_nt: TGTGCCAGCAGCTTAGAGGGAAACACCATATATTTT
cdr3_aa: CASSLEGNTIYF
d_call: .
clone_size: .
v_call: TRBV5-6
j_call: TRBJ1-3

cdr3_nt: TGTGCCAGCAGCAGCCTACAGGGTCCCTATGGCTACACCTTC
cdr3_aa: CASSSLQGPYGYTF
d_call: .
clone_size: .
v_call: TRBV5-6
j_call: TRBJ1-2

cdr3_nt: TGTGCCAGCAGCTTTCAGGGGGCGGCGATGTACAATGAGCAGTTCTTC
cdr3_aa: CASSFQGAAMYNEQFF
d_call: TRBD1
clone_size: few
v_call: TRBV11-2
j_call: TRBJ2-1

cdr3_nt: TGTGCCAGCAGCTCTGGACCCCGGGGTAGCAATCAGCCCCAGCATTTT
cdr3_aa: CASSSGPRGSNQPQHF
d_call: .
clone_size: .
v_call: TRBV7-9
j_call: TRBJ1-5

cdr3_nt: TGTGCCAGCAGCTTAGTTGTGCACAGGGGGGGCTACACCTTC
cdr3_aa: CASSLVVHRGGYTF
d_call: TRBD1
clone_size: .
v_call: TRBV11-2
j_call: TRBJ1-2

cdr3_nt: TGTGCCAGCGGGTTCGGGGGGACCTATAATTCACCCCTCCACTTT
cdr3_aa: CASGFGGTYNSPLHF
d_call: .
clone_size: .
v_call: TRBV6-5
j_call: TRBJ1-6

cdr3_nt: TGTGCCAGCAGCTTGGGCTACTCCTCCTACAATGAGCAGTTCTTC
cdr3_aa: CASSLGYSSYNEQFF
d_call: .
clone_size: once
v_call: TRBV5-6
j_call: TRBJ2-1

cdr3_nt: TGTGCCAGCACTCGAACAGGGTACACTGAAGCTTTCTTT
cdr3_aa: CASTRTGYTEAFF
d_call: .
clone_size: .
v_call: TRBV6-1
j_call: TRBJ1-1

cdr3_nt: TGTGCCAGGGGGGGTAGCGGAGTTGCCAATGAGCAGTTCTTC
cdr3_aa: CARGGSGVANEQFF
d_call: .
clone_size: once
v_call: TRBV21-1
j_call: TRBJ2-1

cdr3_nt: TGTGCCAGCCGAGGGTTCCCGACTAACTATGGCTACACCTTC
cdr3_aa: CASRGFPTNYGYTF
d_call: .
clone_size: once
v_call: TRBV28
j_call: TRBJ1-2

cdr3_nt: TGTGCCAGCACCCCGGGACAGTTTGGCTACACCTTC
cdr3_aa: CASTPGQFGYTF
d_call: TRBD1
clone_size: .
v_call: TRBV7-2
j_call: TRBJ1-2

cdr3_nt: TGTGCCAGCAGCTCCCCGCGACGGAGCCCTGAAGCTTTCTTT
cdr3_aa: CASSSPRRSPEAFF
d_call: .
clone_size: .
v_call: TRBV7-9
j_call: TRBJ1-1

cdr3_nt: TGCAGCGTTGATTGGGGCTTGTCCATAGCGGGGGGCTTGGAGACCCAGTACTTC
cdr3_aa: CSVDWGLSIAGGLETQYF
d_call: TRBD2
clone_size: .
v_call: TRBV29-1
j_call: TRBJ2-5

cdr3_nt: TGTGCCAGCAGCCCGGCTCCCGGAGAGTTGTTTCAGCCCCAGCATTTT
cdr3_aa: CASSPAPGELFQPQHF
d_call: .
clone_size: .
v_call: TRBV7-8
j_call: TRBJ1-5